This TCR beta chain was captured in a study of blood T cell repertoires in COVID-19. On the study more broadly: COVID-19 samples from acute and convalescent phases originated in the United States, Italy and Spain. PBMCs, B-cell-depleted T cells, or T cells provided the cDNA or gDNA that made up the material.

The CDR3 is 15 residues long. The germline CDR1 and CDR2 sequences are MNHEY and SVGAGI. Trimming removed 6 bases from V and 9 bases from J; junction bases left unmatched: 7. Original analysis: Estimated nucleated cell counts came from reference gene primer amplification. The repertoire was sequenced with immunoSEQ multiplex PCR; TCRdb's copy has only in-frame clones and lacks some. The DNA was the basis for D and trimming; V, J and clone size are from that table. The sample holds some 200,000 clones, approximately 87% seen once. J is TRBJ2-1 and V is TRBV6-5, with TRBD2 matching over 14 bases. What was sequenced was peripheral blood. The clonotype originates from a young man with active or convalescent COVID-19. The CDR3 here is CASSRGTSGSSEQFF. In nucleotides, the CDR3 is TGTGCCAGCAGCCGAGGGACTAGCGGGAGTAGTGAGCAGTTCTTC.